These 12 T cell receptor beta chains were all obtained from the same sample, sequenced in a study of blood T cell repertoires in COVID-19. Using immunoSEQ multiplex PCR, the repertoire was profiled, and TCRdb retains in-frame clones only, with some absent. The sample shows just over 250,000 clones, roughly 90% of them seen only once. The sequenced material came from peripheral blood. These receptor sequences come from a man between 60 and 70 years old who had recovered from COVID-19.

The chain uses TRBV14 and TRBJ2-3; perhaps TRBD2 as D (5 bases). Trimming pared 0 bases from V and 4 bases from J, leaving 17 bases between. In germline, CDR1 is SGHDN, CDR2 FVKESK. The CDR3 extends over 17 amino acids. The DNA for the CDR3 is TGTGCCAGCAGCCAAGAAATGGTACAGCTAGCAGCAGATACGCAGTATTTT. Translating gives CASSQEMVQLAADTQYF.

V gene TRBV10-2 combines with J gene TRBJ2-6, with 8 bases matching TRBD1. The ends lost 2 bases at V and 4 bases at J; junction bases unmatched: 4. The CDR3 is made up of 16 amino acids. CDR1 is WSHSY and CDR2 is SAAADI in the germline V gene. DNA for the CDR3: TGCGCCAGCAGTGAGGCAGGGGGCACAGGGGCCAACGTCCTGACTTTC. Protein sequence: CASSEAGGTGANVLTF.

The chain recombines TRBV7-2 with TRBJ2-3; D unclear. Germline assignment: CDR1 SGHTA and CDR2 FQGNSA. V shed 5 bases and J shed 1 base, with 10 bases lying between them. This CDR3 contains 14 residues. In DNA, the CDR3 is TGTGCCAGCAGCCCCTCTCCTGGCACAGATACGCAGTATTTT. Translated: CASSPSPGTDTQYF.

This clone was recorded only once. The chain has TRBV5-1 and TRBJ1-1; D remains unclear. The V end lost 0 bases, the J end lost 8 bases, and 11 bases lay between the germline ends. Germline V gene sequence: CDR1 SGHRS, CDR2 YFSETQ. The CDR3 sequence is 13 residues long. The CDR3 sequence: CASSLGAAPEAFF. Here the CDR3 DNA reads TGCGCCAGCAGCTTGGGGGCAGCCCCAGAAGCTTTCTTT.

With respect to this clone: The junction departs from germline at one end; a sequencing error may be responsible. The CDR3 region is CAPFPSWANAKFSNQPQHF. The CDR3 DNA reads TGCGCTCCTTTCCCAAGCTGGGCGAACGCAAAATTTAGCAATCAGCCCCAGCATTTT. The gene calls are TRBV27 and TRBJ1-5; no firm D call. This CDR3 has 19 residues. Germline values: CDR1 MNHEY, CDR2 SMNVEV (reference sequence).

This CDR3 reads CASSLARGGGYTF. The CDR3 DNA sequence: TGTGCCAGCAGCTTAGCGCGGGGGGGTGGCTACACCTTC. The chain recombines TRBV7-2 with TRBJ1-2, with D possibly TRBD1 on 5 matching bases. The germline V gene encodes CDR1 SGHTA and CDR2 FQGNSA. This CDR3 comprises 13 residues. Trimming left V 0 bases short and J 7 bases short, with 9 bases between.

This clone was recorded once. The rearrangement uses TRBV14 and TRBJ1-3; possibly TRBD1 for D (5 bases). V was cut by 0 bases and J by 0 bases, with 9 bases left in between. Per the germline V gene, CDR1 is SGHDN and CDR2 is FVKESK. CDR3 length: 16 residues. The CDR3 DNA reads TGTGCCAGCAGCCAAGATGGGGGGGGCTCTGGAAACACCATATATTTT. Translated, it gives CASSQDGGGSGNTIYF.

This sequence joins TRBV3-1 (or the pseudogene TRBV3-2) and TRBJ2-1; possible D gene TRBD1, 6 bases. Germline V gives CDR1 LGHDT, CDR2 YNNKEL (reference sequence). The V and J ends lost 5 bases and 7 bases respectively, with 15 bases between them. This CDR3 comprises 14 residues. The CDR3 DNA sequence: TGTGCCAGCAGCTATTCGCTTACAGGGAATGAGCAGTTCTTC. Amino acid sequence: CASSYSLTGNEQFF.

The V gene is TRBV5-1, the J gene TRBJ2-1; 9 positions agree with TRBD2. Germline CDR1 SGHRS, CDR2 YFSETQ. The CDR3 is 15 amino acids. V shed 4 bases, J shed 8 bases, and the junction held 10 bases outside the gene matches. Here the CDR3 reads CASSGSGGSGDEQFF. CDR3 sequence (DNA): TGCGCCAGCAGCGGGAGCGGGGGGAGTGGTGATGAGCAGTTCTTC. Full variable domain (remainder filled in from reference TRBV5-1 and TRBJ2-1): KAGVTQTPRYLIKTRGQQVTLSCSPISGHRSVSWYQQTPGQGLQFLFEYFSETQRNKGNFPGRFSGRQFSNSRSEMNVSTLELGDSALYLCASSGSGGSGDEQFFGPGTRLTVL.

The CDR3 nucleotides read TGTGCCAGCAGCGTGGACGGGGGGGGCACTGAAGCTTTCTTT. This codes for CASSVDGGGTEAFF. The gene calls are TRBV9 and TRBJ1-1; TRBD1 is a possible D gene (5 bases). Trimming cost V 2 bases and J 4 bases, with 12 bases left between them. The CDR3 extends over 14 amino acids. The germline V gene encodes CDR1 SGDLS and CDR2 YYNGEE.

The chain couples TRBV19 to TRBJ1-4, with a possible D match to TRBD1 (6 bases). Trimming left V 5 bases short and J 3 bases short, with 16 bases between. This CDR3 region has 16 residues. In germline, CDR1 is LNHDA, CDR2 SQIVND (reference sequence). CDR3 coding DNA: TGTGCCAGTAGTTCCAAACAGGGAGTTTCTAATGAAAAACTGTTTTTT. Its protein is CASSSKQGVSNEKLFF.

The rearrangement uses TRBV6-7 and TRBJ2-7, with TRBD1 matching 8 bases. TRBV6-7 is placed among ORFs of uncertain function. V was pared by 4 bases and J by 5 bases, with 19 bases of the junction left unmatched. The CDR3 runs to 18 residues. This CDR3 is CASSCSVDKGQENDEQYF. CDR3 sequence (DNA): TGTGCCAGCAGTTGTTCGGTGGACAAGGGACAGGAGAACGACGAGCAGTACTTC.